Listed below are T cell receptor beta chains from one sample, sequenced in a study of cytomegalovirus exposure and HLA in healthy donors. The assay was immunoSEQ multiplex PCR, and TCRdb's table has in-frame clones only and misses some. The table records 65,000 to 75,000 clones, roughly 95% of them present only once. The sequencing sample was made of PBMCs. The receptors originated from a woman between 18 and 30 years old in good health and CMV-seropositive. The CDR3 runs from the conserved cysteine through the conserved F or W. The D gene is left open where the match is weak. Expanded clones get a size class; other rows say once, few or many, or leave the size out.

TRBJ1-1,-,-,TRBV29-1,CSVREARLSTSEAFF,TGCAGCGTCCGGGAGGCCCGATTGTCCACCTCTGAAGCTTTCTTT
TRBJ2-7,-,-,TRBV7-2,CASSPAGWIYEQYF,TGTGCCAGCAGCCCCGCAGGGTGGATCTACGAGCAGTACTTC
TRBJ1-1,-,few,TRBV30,CAWSGAPRWEAFF,TGTGCCTGGAGTGGGGCCCCCCGATGGGAAGCTTTCTTT
TRBJ2-1,-,once,TRBV6-4,CASSDSYNNEQFF,TGTGCCAGCAGTGACTCGTACAACAATGAGCAGTTCTTC
TRBJ2-3,-,-,TRBV13,CASSLAGPSSTDTQYF,TGTGCCAGCAGCTTGGCGGGACCCTCAAGCACAGATACGCAGTATTTT
TRBJ2-7,TRBD1,-,TRBV5-1,CASSSGQGVGEQYF,TGCGCCAGCAGCTCGGGACAGGGGGTAGGCGAGCAGTACTTC
TRBJ2-7,-,-,TRBV13,CASSSGLISYEQYF,TGTGCCAGCAGCTCGGGACTCATCTCCTACGAGCAGTACTTC
TRBJ1-2,TRBD1,-,TRBV25-1,CASSNDRAYGYTF,TGTGCCAGCAGTAACGACAGGGCTTATGGCTACACCTTC
TRBJ2-7,-,-,TRBV27,CASSRQGSGSSYEQYF,TGTGCCAGCAGTAGGCAGGGGTCCGGTTCATCCTACGAGCAGTACTTC
TRBJ2-7,-,-,TRBV5-1,CASSLGQSFYEQYF,TGCGCCAGCAGCTTAGGACAGTCCTTCTACGAGCAGTACTTC
TRBJ2-7,-,-,TRBV5-4,CASSLGSGRPYEQYF,TGTGCCAGCAGCTTGGGTTCAGGGAGGCCCTACGAGCAGTACTTC
TRBJ2-3,TRBD2,-,TRBV9,CASATSGSIDTQYF,TGTGCCAGCGCAACTAGCGGGAGTATAGATACGCAGTATTTT
TRBJ2-7,TRBD1,-,TRBV7-9,CASNLGQGFREQYF,TGTGCCAGCAACCTGGGACAGGGGTTTCGAGAGCAGTACTTC
TRBJ1-1,-,-,TRBV28,CASIRGGGLNTEAFF,TGTGCCAGCATTAGGGGCGGGGGGCTGAACACTGAAGCTTTCTTT
TRBJ2-7,TRBD2,once,TRBV5-1,CASTPGPRPSGSHEQYF,TGCGCCAGCACCCCGGGCCCGAGGCCTAGCGGGAGCCACGAGCAGTACTTC
TRBJ2-2,TRBD1,-,TRBV7-9,CASSLGDRDTGELFF,TGTGCCAGCAGCTTAGGGGACAGGGATACCGGGGAGCTGTTTTTT
TRBJ2-2,-,-,TRBV27,CASSPTAVTGELFF,TGTGCCAGCAGTCCAACAGCGGTCACCGGGGAGCTGTTTTTT
TRBJ2-1,-,-,TRBV6-4,CASSDGNRVNEQFF,TGTGCCAGCAGTGACGGTAACAGGGTGAATGAGCAGTTCTTC
TRBJ2-7,TRBD1,-,TRBV28,CASRLDRGLIYEQYF,TGTGCCAGCAGACTGGACAGGGGCCTAATCTACGAGCAGTACTTC
TRBJ1-5,-,-,TRBV29-1,CSVGVGAGSNQPQHF,TGCAGCGTTGGTGTGGGGGCGGGCAGCAATCAGCCCCAGCATTTT
TRBJ2-7,-,-,TRBV27,CASSPRQPPYEQYF,TGTGCCAGCAGTCCCCGACAGCCCCCCTACGAGCAGTACTTC
TRBJ2-7,TRBD1,-,TRBV7-9,CASSSDRGYEQYF,TGTGCCAGCAGCTCAGACAGGGGGTACGAGCAGTACTTC
TRBJ1-2,-,-,TRBV5-5,CASILAPDSASTF,TGTGCCAGCATCCTGGCCCCCGACAGTGCCAGCACCTTC
TRBJ1-5,TRBD1,-,TRBV6-7,CASSYHETGEQQPQHF,TGTGCCAGCAGTTACCACGAAACAGGGGAACAACAGCCCCAGCATTTT
TRBJ2-5,-,once,TRBV2,CASSEQGETQYF,TGTGCCAGCAGTGAGCAGGGCGAAACCCAGTACTTC
TRBJ2-7,TRBD2,-,TRBV5-5,CASSYRAGGSEQYF,TGTGCCAGCAGTTACAGAGCGGGAGGGAGCGAGCAGTACTTC
TRBJ2-3,-,-,TRBV7-3,CASSPGLGVGADTQYF,TGTGCCAGCAGCCCCGGCCTAGGGGTGGGCGCAGATACGCAGTATTTT
TRBJ2-7,TRBD1,-,TRBV5-4,CASSLDRGTYEQYF,TGTGCCAGCAGCTTGGACAGGGGGACCTACGAGCAGTACTTC
TRBJ2-3,TRBD2,-,TRBV15,CATSRRGEKADTQYF,TGTGCCACCAGCAGGCGGGGGGAAAAGGCAGATACGCAGTATTTT
TRBJ2-1,-,-,TRBV5-1,CASSLTPSSYNEQFF,TGCGCCAGCAGCTTGACGCCGAGCTCCTACAATGAGCAGTTCTTC
TRBJ1-5,-,-,TRBV5-4,CASRYRGNQPQHF,TGTGCCAGCAGGTACAGGGGCAATCAGCCCCAGCATTTT
TRBJ2-7,-,-,TRBV27,CASSLRSVGEQYF,TGTGCCAGCAGTTTGCGGTCAGTCGGGGAGCAGTACTTC
TRBJ2-2,-,-,TRBV30,CAWSRTITGELFF,TGTGCCTGGAGTAGAACTATCACCGGGGAGCTGTTTTTT
TRBJ2-7,-,-,TRBV28,CASNEMAYEQYF,TGTGCCAGCAATGAGATGGCCTACGAGCAGTACTTC
TRBJ2-5,TRBD2,-,TRBV4-1,CASSQAASGSQETQYF,TGCGCCAGCAGCCAAGCTGCTAGCGGGTCCCAAGAGACCCAGTACTTC
TRBJ2-7,TRBD2,-,TRBV18,CASSPASGSLYEQYF,TGTGCCAGCTCCCCGGCTAGCGGCAGTCTTTACGAGCAGTACTTC
TRBJ2-7,-,-,TRBV5-4,CASSPGIMIPYEQYF,TGTGCCAGCAGCCCCGGGATAATGATTCCCTACGAGCAGTACTTC
TRBJ2-5,-,-,TRBV30,CAWGGLQETQYF,TGTGCCTGGGGGGGACTGCAAGAGACCCAGTACTTC
TRBJ2-7,TRBD1,-,TRBV28,CASSLPITGTGGDEQYF,TGTGCCAGCAGTTTACCTATAACCGGGACAGGGGGCGACGAGCAGTACTTC
TRBJ2-7,-,once,TRBV30,CAWSGTGPQYF,TGTGCCTGGAGTGGTACCGGTCCGCAGTACTTC
TRBJ2-7,TRBD2,-,TRBV28,CASSLTSGNYEQYF,TGTGCCAGCAGTTTGACTAGCGGAAACTACGAGCAGTACTTC
TRBJ2-5,TRBD1,-,TRBV6-6,CASSYSGQGSETQYF,TGTGCCAGCAGTTACTCAGGACAGGGATCAGAGACCCAGTACTTC
TRBJ2-6,TRBD1,-,TRBV6-6,CASSQQGAGANVLTF,TGTGCCAGCAGCCAACAGGGGGCTGGGGCCAACGTCCTGACTTTC